Described below is a single T cell receptor beta chain sequence and its context. The target antigen is unknown. The record originates from a study of cytomegalovirus exposure and HLA in healthy donors. Whole-study results and caveats: In a later analysis, several top co-occurrence clusters appeared linked to parvovirus B19, influenza, CMV and Epstein-Barr virus. V- and J-gene trimming of TCR beta was linked (in a later analysis) to a missense DCLRE1C variant. Relative to the approximately 670-donor mean, N-insertions were reportedly fewer in an Asian-associated ancestry cluster in a later analysis.

The CDR3 has 16 amino acids. From germline, CDR1 is SGHNT and CDR2 YENEEA. Trimming took 5 bases from V and 2 from J; bases not matched to a gene: 4. In the PCR, 60 Vbeta and 13 Jbeta primers were used. Some clones are missing from TCRdb's copy, which holds only in-frame ones; the method was immunoSEQ multiplex PCR. The table lists about 59,000 clones, under 90% of them singletons, with 3.9% in the top ten. The clonotype originates from a woman between 40 and 55 years old in good health and CMV-seronegative. This chain links TRBV11-3 with TRBJ2-3; 13 nucleotides line up with TRBD2. The sequencing sample was made of PBMCs. The CDR3 region has the DNA TGTGCCAGCAGCCTCGGGACTAGCGGGACCACAGATACGCAGTATTTT. It encodes CASSLGTSGTTDTQYF.